This T cell receptor beta chain was found in a study of CD8+ T cells in alopecia areata. Overall study context: The authors scored treated patients' severity by affected scalp percentage.

This clone was recorded only once. The CDR3 extends over 15 amino acids. V trimming: 5 bases; J trimming: 3 bases; junction bases outside the gene matches: 8. The germline gives CDR1 GTSNPN, CDR2 SVGIG (reference sequence). Sequencing templates came from extracted RNA that was reverse transcribed into cDNA. Sequenced by immunoSEQ multiplex PCR; TCRdb stores in-frame clones only, minus some. This table has 150,000 to 200,000 clones, around three fifths appearing once. Treatment here: oral pan-JAK inhibitor, 5-10 mg twice daily. Lesional scalp punch biopsies and peripheral blood were collected from alopecia areata patients.

The sample was CD4+ T cells sorted from blood, taken at week 4, from a patient treated with tofacitinib. V and J are TRBV30 and TRBJ2-1; 9 bases match TRBD1. The sequence came from a human donor with alopecia areata. In nucleotides, the CDR3 is TGTGCCTGGTGGCCCCGGGACAGGGTCTACAATGAGCAGTTCTTC. It yields the protein CAWWPRDRVYNEQFF.